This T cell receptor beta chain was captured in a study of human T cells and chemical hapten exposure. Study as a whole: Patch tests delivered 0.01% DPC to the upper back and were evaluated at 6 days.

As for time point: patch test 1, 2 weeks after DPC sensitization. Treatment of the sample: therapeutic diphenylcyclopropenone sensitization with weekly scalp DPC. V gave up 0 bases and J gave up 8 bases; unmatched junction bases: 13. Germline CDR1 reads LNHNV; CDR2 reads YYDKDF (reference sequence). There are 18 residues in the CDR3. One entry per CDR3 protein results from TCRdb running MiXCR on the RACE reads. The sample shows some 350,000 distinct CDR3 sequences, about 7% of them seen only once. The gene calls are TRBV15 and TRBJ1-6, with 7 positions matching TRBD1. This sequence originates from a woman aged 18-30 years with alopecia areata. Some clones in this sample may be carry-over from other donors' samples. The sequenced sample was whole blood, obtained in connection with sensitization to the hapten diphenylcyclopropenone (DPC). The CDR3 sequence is CATSRDQGGTRRYSPLHF. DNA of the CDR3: TGTGCCACCAGCAGAGATCAGGGGGGCACCCGACGGTATTCACCCCTCCACTTT. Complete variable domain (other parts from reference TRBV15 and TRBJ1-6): DAMVIQNPRYQVTQFGKPVTLSCSQTLNHNVMYWYQQKSSQAPKLLFHYYDKDFNNEADTPDNFQSRRPNTSFCFLDIRSPGLGDTAMYLCATSRDQGGTRRYSPLHFGNGTRLTVT.